This T cell receptor (beta chain) is drawn from a study of identical twins. This CDR3 region has 13 residues. Germline CDR1 is SGHRS and CDR2 is YFSETQ. V shed 2 bases and J shed 8 bases, with 11 bases lying between them. This clonotype appeared a few times. Antigen specificity is unknown. A universal primer binding site was introduced by template switching. The final cDNA contained unique molecular identifiers. TCRdb reprocessed the 5' RACE reads via MiXCR and lists one record per CDR3 protein. The sample carries hundreds of thousands of distinct CDR3 sequences, less than 10% recorded once. Study-level points and caveats: Diverse VJ usage suggested most zero-insertion clonotypes were not invariant T cells. Out-of-frame TCR alpha sharing observed in monozygotic twins exceeded model estimates. Abundant beta clonotypes from cord blood bore fewer insertions; memory repertoires lacked this pattern.

This sample was also put to use in a study of yellow fever vaccine responses in identical twins.

The TCR comes from a woman under 30 in good health. This rearrangement joins TRBV5-1 to TRBJ1-5; D possibly corresponds to TRBD1 (6 bases). Sequenced material: PBMCs. The chain's CDR3 is CASSLQGGEPQHF. The CDR3 bases are TGCGCCAGCAGCTTACAGGGTGGGGAGCCCCAGCATTTT.